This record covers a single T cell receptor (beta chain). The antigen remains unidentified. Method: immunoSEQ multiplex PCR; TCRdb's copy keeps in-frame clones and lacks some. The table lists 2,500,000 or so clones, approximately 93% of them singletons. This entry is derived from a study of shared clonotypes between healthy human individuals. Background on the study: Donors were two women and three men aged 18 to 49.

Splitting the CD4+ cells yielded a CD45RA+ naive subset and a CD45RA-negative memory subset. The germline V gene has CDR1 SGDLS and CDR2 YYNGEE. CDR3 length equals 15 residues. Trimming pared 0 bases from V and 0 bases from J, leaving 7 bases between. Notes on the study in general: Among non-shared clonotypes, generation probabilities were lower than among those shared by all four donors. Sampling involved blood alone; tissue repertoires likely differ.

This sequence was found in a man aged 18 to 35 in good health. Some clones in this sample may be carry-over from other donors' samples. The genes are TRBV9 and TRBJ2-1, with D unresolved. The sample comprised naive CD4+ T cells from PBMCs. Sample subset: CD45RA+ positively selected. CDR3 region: CASSVAWDSYNEQFF. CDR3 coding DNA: TGTGCCAGCAGCGTAGCCTGGGACTCCTACAATGAGCAGTTCTTC.